A selection of T cell receptor beta chains follows, all from one sample in a study of naive and memory T cell subsets. TCRdb re-analysed the UMI-ligation and nested PCR reads in MiXCR, keeping a single row per CDR3 protein. This sample has roughly 83,000 distinct CDR3 sequences, with around 10% found just once. The sample comprised naive CD4+ T cells from blood. The receptors originated from a human donor in good health. Each CDR3 is given with its conserved first and last residue. The D gene is left open where the match is weak. The size field is filled for only some rows; it gives once, few, many or a size class.

>TRBJ2-1|TRBV14|few|TRBD2
CASSQVGKAGFNEQFF
TGTGCCAGCAGCCAAGTGGGAAAAGCGGGGTTCAATGAGCAGTTCTTC
>TRBJ2-3|TRBV28|many|-
CASSFLGSGTDTQYF
TGTGCCAGCAGTTTTCTGGGGAGCGGAACAGATACGCAGTATTTT
>TRBJ2-7|TRBV12-3/TRBV12-4|many|-
CASSRTGAYEQYF
TGTGCCAGCAGTCGGACTGGGGCCTACGAGCAGTACTTC
>TRBJ2-1|TRBV7-2|many|TRBD2
CASSGRIAGEEQFF
TGTGCCAGCAGCGGTCGCATAGCGGGAGAGGAGCAGTTCTTC
>TRBJ1-1|TRBV29-1|few|-
CSVVWGMGDAFF
TGCAGCGTTGTATGGGGAATGGGGGACGCTTTCTTT
>TRBJ2-5|TRBV18|few|TRBD1
CASSPHRGRETQYF
TGTGCCAGCTCACCTCACAGGGGAAGGGAGACCCAGTACTTC
>TRBJ2-1|TRBV20-1|few|TRBD2
CSAAASGRSDEQFF
TGCAGTGCTGCCGCTAGCGGGAGATCCGATGAGCAGTTCTTC
>TRBJ2-1|TRBV25-1|-|TRBD1
CASSDYWTGYNEQFF
TGTGCCAGCAGTGATTACTGGACAGGGTACAATGAGCAGTTCTTC
>TRBJ1-5|TRBV28|many|-
CASRGSGSQPQHF
TGTGCCAGCAGGGGTTCAGGGAGTCAGCCCCAGCATTTT
>TRBJ2-7|TRBV7-2|many|TRBD1
CASSPETGAQDEQYF
TGTGCCAGCAGCCCCGAAACAGGGGCTCAGGACGAGCAGTACTTC
>TRBJ2-7|TRBV6-2/TRBV6-3|-|-
CASKTNSYEQYF
TGTGCCAGCAAGACAAATTCCTACGAGCAGTACTTC
>TRBJ2-1|TRBV7-2|many|-
CASSPTGLSYNEQFF
TGTGCCAGCAGCCCAACGGGACTTTCCTACAATGAGCAGTTCTTC
>TRBJ2-7|TRBV29-1|many|TRBD1
CSARDRGLDEQYF
TGCAGCGCCCGAGACAGGGGATTGGACGAGCAGTACTTC
>TRBJ1-4|TRBV14|few|-
CASSHRFDPHPRGEKLFF
TGTGCCAGCAGCCATCGTTTCGACCCGCACCCTCGTGGGGAAAAACTGTTTTTT
>TRBJ2-1|TRBV2|few|-
CASLPKVRTYNEQFF
TGTGCCAGCTTGCCCAAGGTCCGAACCTACAATGAGCAGTTCTTC
>TRBJ2-7|TRBV25-1|few|TRBD1
CASNRGGTGLYEQYF
TGTGCCAGCAATCGGGGTGGGACAGGCCTCTACGAGCAGTACTTC
>TRBJ1-1|TRBV27|-|-
CASRSLRDLNTEAFF
TGTGCCAGCAGGTCGCTACGGGACTTGAACACTGAAGCTTTCTTT
>TRBJ2-7|TRBV20-1|few|TRBD2
CSARPGGGVRYEQYF
TGCAGTGCCCGACCGGGGGGGGGCGTTAGGTACGAGCAGTACTTC
>TRBJ2-1|TRBV5-5|few|TRBD2
CASSLETSGAPREQFF
TGTGCCAGCAGCTTGGAAACTAGCGGGGCCCCCAGAGAGCAGTTCTTC
>TRBJ2-7|TRBV7-8|many|-
CASSLAGGSYEQYF
TGTGCCAGCAGCTTAGCAGGTGGCTCCTACGAGCAGTACTTC
>TRBJ1-1|TRBV6-2/TRBV6-3|many|TRBD1
CASRTGGENTEAFF
TGTGCCAGCAGGACAGGGGGTGAGAACACTGAAGCTTTCTTT
>TRBJ2-7|TRBV6-1|few|TRBD1
CASRTGTGRRNYEQYF
TGTGCCAGCAGAACCGGGACAGGGCGTCGGAACTACGAGCAGTACTTC
>TRBJ1-6|TRBV19|few|TRBD1
CASSIQTGKNSPLHF
TGTGCCAGTAGTATCCAGACAGGGAAGAATTCACCCCTCCACTTT
>TRBJ2-3|TRBV7-2|many|-
CASSFRDTQYF
TGTGCCAGCAGCTTTAGAGATACGCAGTATTTT
>TRBJ2-7|TRBV12-3/TRBV12-4|many|-
CASSLGGPIYEQYF
TGTGCCAGCAGTTTAGGGGGTCCCATTTACGAGCAGTACTTC
>TRBJ2-3|TRBV6-2/TRBV6-3|few|TRBD2
CASRLLAGGTDTQYF
TGTGCCAGCAGACTCCTAGCGGGAGGTACCGATACGCAGTATTTT
>TRBJ2-1|TRBV4-3|many|-
CASSHGTAGSNEQFF
TGCGCCAGCAGCCATGGGACCGCCGGGTCCAATGAGCAGTTCTTC
>TRBJ1-2|TRBV30|-|TRBD1
CAWSPRDRVVNYGYTF
TGTGCCTGGAGCCCAAGAGACAGGGTCGTTAACTATGGCTACACCTTC
>TRBJ2-1|TRBV5-1|many|TRBD1
CASSSGQGSYNEQFF
TGCGCCAGCAGCTCCGGACAGGGGTCCTACAATGAGCAGTTCTTC
>TRBJ1-2|TRBV6-6|-|-
CASRGSMPRGYTF
TGTGCCAGCAGGGGCTCTATGCCACGGGGCTACACCTTC
>TRBJ2-7|TRBV6-2/TRBV6-3|few|TRBD1
CASRDSVYEQYF
TGTGCCAGTCGGGACAGCGTTTACGAGCAGTACTTC
>TRBJ2-4|TRBV3-2|few|-
CAIRGTSSGQNIQYF
TGTGCCATCCGGGGGACTAGCTCTGGACAAAACATTCAGTACTTC
>TRBJ1-1|TRBV6-2/TRBV6-3|-|TRBD1
CASRRSGQGSVEAFF
TGTGCCAGCAGGAGATCCGGACAGGGCAGCGTTGAAGCTTTCTTT
>TRBJ1-1|TRBV2|-|-
CASSEDRDTEAFF
TGTGCCAGCAGTGAAGACAGGGACACTGAAGCTTTCTTT
>TRBJ2-7|TRBV27|-|-
CASRDTQVSYEQYF
TGTGCCAGCAGAGACACACAGGTTTCCTACGAGCAGTACTTC